This T cell receptor beta chain was sequenced in a study of cytomegalovirus exposure and HLA in healthy donors. Study results and caveats: Prediction of most subjects' HLA-A and HLA-B alleles by TCR beta sequences was reportedly accurate. There were about 160 TCR beta chains listed as cytomegalovirus-associated. Later work found most CMV-associated TCR beta chains apparently HLA-restricted.

The CDR3 is 13 amino acids. The V end lost 9 bases, the J end lost 2 bases, and 12 bases lay between the germline ends. The germline V gene encodes CDR1 MNHEY and CDR2 SMNVEV (reference sequence). The study sampled nominally healthy donors, though unrecorded immune exposures were likely. Remarks on this clone: Its antigen is unknown.

PCR employed 60 Vbeta and 13 Jbeta primers. Clones were read by immunoSEQ multiplex PCR, and TCRdb kept only the in-frame ones, dropping some. The repertoire has around 150,000 clones, 76% of them found once; the top ten carry approximately 4%. Sequencing used PBMCs. The sequence derives from a man younger than 35 in good health and CMV-seronegative. V usage is TRBV27 and J usage is TRBJ2-3; tentative D call: TRBD2 (5 bases). CDR3 nucleotide sequence: TGTGCCAGTGGCCCGGGAAACACAGATACGCAGTATTTT. It codes for CASGPGNTDTQYF.